The source of this T cell receptor (beta chain) is a study of identical twins. TCRdb reprocessed the 5' RACE reads via MiXCR and lists one record per CDR3 protein. Of 1.5 million to 2 million distinct CDR3 sequences listed, around 33% are singletons. Study-wide results and limits: Within cord blood, abundant beta clonotypes carried fewer insertions, but memory repertoires showed no such trend. Compared with models, monozygotic twins showed more out-of-frame TCR alpha sharing. In beta out-of-frame sequences, the excess sharing between twins was weaker.

Germline V lookup: CDR1 MGHRA, CDR2 YSYEKL. CDR3 size: 16 residues. Trimming stripped 1 base from V and 5 bases from J, with 17 bases between. To note about this clonotype: Its specificity is unknown.

V gene TRBV4-1 combines with J gene TRBJ1-1; D is undetermined. The source of this sequence is a newborn girl in good health. Sequencing was done on a sample of cord blood. The CDR3 region has the DNA TGCGCCAGCAGCCAAGTTGGGAGGTTGGTGAGGACTGAAGCTTTCTTT. Protein: CASSQVGRLVRTEAFF.